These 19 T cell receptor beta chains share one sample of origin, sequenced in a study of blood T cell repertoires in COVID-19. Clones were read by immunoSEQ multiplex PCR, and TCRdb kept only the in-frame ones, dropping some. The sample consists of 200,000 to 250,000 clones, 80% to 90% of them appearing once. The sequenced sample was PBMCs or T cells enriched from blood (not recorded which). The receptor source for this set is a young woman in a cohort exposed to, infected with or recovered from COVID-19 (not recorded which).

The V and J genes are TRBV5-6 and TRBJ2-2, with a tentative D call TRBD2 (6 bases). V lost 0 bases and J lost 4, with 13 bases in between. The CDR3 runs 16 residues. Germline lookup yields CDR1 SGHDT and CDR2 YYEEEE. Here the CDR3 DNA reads TGTGCCAGCAGCTTGGAGGTGGGAGGTGGCACCGGGGAGCTGTTTTTT. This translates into CASSLEVGGGTGELFF. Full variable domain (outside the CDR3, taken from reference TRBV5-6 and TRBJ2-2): DAGVTQSPTHLIKTRGQQVTLRCSPKSGHDTVSWYQQALGQGPQFIFQYYEEEERQRGNFPDRFSGHQFPNYSSELNVNALLLGDSALYLCASSLEVGGGTGELFFGEGSRLTVL.

CDR3 sequence: CASSLTVGRGPQPQHF. CDR3 bases: TGTGCCAGCAGTTTAACCGTTGGACGAGGGCCTCAGCCCCAGCATTTT. This rearrangement joins TRBV28 to TRBJ1-5; D gene ambiguous. V shed 2 bases and J shed 6 bases, with 17 bases lying between them. CDR1 MDHEN and CDR2 SYDVKM come from the germline V gene. The CDR3 totals 16 residues.

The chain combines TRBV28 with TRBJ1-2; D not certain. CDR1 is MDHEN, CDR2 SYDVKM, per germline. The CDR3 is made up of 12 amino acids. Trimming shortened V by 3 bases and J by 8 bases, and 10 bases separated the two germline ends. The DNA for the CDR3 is TGTGCCAGCAGTTTTGAGGAGGGCGGCTACACCTTC. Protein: CASSFEEGGYTF.

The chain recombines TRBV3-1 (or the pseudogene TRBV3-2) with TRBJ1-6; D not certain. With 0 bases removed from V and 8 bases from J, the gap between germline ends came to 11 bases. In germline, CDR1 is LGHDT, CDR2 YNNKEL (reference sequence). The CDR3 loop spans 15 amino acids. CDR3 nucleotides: TGTGCCAGCAGCCAAGATACGGGGAGACATTCACCCCTCCACTTT. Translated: CASSQDTGRHSPLHF.

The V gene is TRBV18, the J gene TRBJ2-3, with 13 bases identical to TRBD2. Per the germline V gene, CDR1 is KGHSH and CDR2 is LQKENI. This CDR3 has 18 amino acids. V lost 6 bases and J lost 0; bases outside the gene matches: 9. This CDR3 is CASSRTSGGAGSTDTQYF. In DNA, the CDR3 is TGTGCCAGCTCGCGTACTAGCGGGGGGGCCGGAAGCACAGATACGCAGTATTTT.

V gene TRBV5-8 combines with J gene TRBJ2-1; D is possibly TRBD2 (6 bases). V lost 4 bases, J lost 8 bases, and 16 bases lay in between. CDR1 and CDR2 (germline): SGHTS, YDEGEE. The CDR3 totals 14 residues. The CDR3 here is CASSLGTGAHEQFF. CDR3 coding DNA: TGTGCCAGCAGCCTCGGGACTGGCGCTCATGAGCAGTTCTTC.

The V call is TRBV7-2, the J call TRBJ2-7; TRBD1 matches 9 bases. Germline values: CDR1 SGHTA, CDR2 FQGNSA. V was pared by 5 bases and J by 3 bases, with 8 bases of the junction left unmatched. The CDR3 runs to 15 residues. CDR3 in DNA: TGTGCCAGCAGCCTAGGACAGGGGATTGTCTACGAGCAGTACTTC. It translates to CASSLGQGIVYEQYF. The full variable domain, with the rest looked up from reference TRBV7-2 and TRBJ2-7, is GAGVSQSPSNKVTEKGKDVELRCDPISGHTALYWYRQSLGQGLEFLIYFQGNSAPDKSGLPSDRFSAERTGGSVSTLTIQRTQQEDSAVYLCASSLGQGIVYEQYFGPGTRLTVT.

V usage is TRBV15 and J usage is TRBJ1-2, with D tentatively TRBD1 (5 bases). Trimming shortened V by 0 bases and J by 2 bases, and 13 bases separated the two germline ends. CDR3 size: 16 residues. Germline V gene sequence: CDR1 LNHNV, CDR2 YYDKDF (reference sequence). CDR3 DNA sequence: TGTGCCACCAGCAGAGATCTGGGGCCCCCAAACTATGGCTACACCTTC. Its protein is CATSRDLGPPNYGYTF.

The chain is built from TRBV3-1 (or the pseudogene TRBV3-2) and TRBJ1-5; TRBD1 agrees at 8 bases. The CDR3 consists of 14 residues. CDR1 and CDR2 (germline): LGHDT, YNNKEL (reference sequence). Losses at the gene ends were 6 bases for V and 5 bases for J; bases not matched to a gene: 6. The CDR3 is CASSRTGQDQPQHF. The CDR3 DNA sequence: TGTGCCAGCAGTCGGACAGGGCAAGATCAGCCCCAGCATTTT.

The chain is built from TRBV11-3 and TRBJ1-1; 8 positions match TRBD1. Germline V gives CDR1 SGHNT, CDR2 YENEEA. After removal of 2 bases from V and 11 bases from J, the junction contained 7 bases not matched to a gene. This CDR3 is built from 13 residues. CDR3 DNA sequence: TGTGCCAGCAGCTTAATTCCCCGACAGGGGGCTTTCTTT. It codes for CASSLIPRQGAFF.

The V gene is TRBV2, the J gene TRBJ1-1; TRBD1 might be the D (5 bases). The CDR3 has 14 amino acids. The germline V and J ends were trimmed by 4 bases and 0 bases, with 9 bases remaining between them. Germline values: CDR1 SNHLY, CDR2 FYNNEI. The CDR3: CASSVRALNTEAFF. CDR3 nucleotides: TGTGCCAGCAGTGTCAGGGCTCTGAACACTGAAGCTTTCTTT.

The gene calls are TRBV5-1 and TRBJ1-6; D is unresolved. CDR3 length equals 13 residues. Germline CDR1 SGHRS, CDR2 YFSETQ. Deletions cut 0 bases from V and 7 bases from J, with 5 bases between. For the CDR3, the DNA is TGCGCCAGCAGCTTGGCCGCGAATTCACCCCTCCACTTT. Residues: CASSLAANSPLHF.

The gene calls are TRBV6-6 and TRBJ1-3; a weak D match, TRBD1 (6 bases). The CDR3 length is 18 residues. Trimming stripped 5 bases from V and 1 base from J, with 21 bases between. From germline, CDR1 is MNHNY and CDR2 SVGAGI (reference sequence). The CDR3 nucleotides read TGTGCCAGCAGTCACAAGGGACCCAGGGGTTGGTCTGGAAACACCATATATTTT. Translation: CASSHKGPRGWSGNTIYF.

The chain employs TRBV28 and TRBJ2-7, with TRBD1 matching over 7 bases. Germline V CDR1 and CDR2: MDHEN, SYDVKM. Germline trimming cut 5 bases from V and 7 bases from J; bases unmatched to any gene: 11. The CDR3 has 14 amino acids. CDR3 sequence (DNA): TGTGCCAGCAGTGGGACAGTCCCCTTGATGGAGCAGTACTTC. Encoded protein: CASSGTVPLMEQYF.

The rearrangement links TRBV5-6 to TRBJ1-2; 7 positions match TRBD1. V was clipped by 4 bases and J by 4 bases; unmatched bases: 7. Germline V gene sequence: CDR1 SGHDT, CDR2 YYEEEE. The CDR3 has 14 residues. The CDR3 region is CASSPQGLPYGYTF. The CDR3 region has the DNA TGTGCCAGCAGCCCACAGGGGCTCCCCTATGGCTACACCTTC.

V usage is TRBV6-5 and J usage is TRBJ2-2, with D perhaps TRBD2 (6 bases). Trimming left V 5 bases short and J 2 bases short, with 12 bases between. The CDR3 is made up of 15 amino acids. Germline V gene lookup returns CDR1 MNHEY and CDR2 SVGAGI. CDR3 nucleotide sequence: TGTGCCAGCAGTCCCAGCGGGCGTAACACCGGGGAGCTGTTTTTT. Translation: CASSPSGRNTGELFF.

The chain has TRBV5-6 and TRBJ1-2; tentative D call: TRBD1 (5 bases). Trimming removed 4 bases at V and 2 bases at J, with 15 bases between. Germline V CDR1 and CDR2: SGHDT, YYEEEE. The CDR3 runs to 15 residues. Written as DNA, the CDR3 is TGTGCCAGCAGCCGCTCCCCCCGACAGAACTATGGCTACACCTTC. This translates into CASSRSPRQNYGYTF.

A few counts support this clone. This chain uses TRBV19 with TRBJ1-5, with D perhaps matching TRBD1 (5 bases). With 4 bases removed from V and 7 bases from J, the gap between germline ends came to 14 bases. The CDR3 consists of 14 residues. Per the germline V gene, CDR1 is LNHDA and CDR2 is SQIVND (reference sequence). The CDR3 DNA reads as TGTGCCAGTAGTAGAGGAGGGGAAGGCCAGCCCCAGCATTTT. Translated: CASSRGGEGQPQHF.

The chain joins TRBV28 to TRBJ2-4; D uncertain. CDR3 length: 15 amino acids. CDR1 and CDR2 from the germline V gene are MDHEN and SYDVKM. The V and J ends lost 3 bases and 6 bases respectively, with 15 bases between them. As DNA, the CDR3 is TGTGCCAGCAGTTTGTCAGGTTCTTCCTCAAACATTCAGTACTTC. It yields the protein CASSLSGSSSNIQYF.